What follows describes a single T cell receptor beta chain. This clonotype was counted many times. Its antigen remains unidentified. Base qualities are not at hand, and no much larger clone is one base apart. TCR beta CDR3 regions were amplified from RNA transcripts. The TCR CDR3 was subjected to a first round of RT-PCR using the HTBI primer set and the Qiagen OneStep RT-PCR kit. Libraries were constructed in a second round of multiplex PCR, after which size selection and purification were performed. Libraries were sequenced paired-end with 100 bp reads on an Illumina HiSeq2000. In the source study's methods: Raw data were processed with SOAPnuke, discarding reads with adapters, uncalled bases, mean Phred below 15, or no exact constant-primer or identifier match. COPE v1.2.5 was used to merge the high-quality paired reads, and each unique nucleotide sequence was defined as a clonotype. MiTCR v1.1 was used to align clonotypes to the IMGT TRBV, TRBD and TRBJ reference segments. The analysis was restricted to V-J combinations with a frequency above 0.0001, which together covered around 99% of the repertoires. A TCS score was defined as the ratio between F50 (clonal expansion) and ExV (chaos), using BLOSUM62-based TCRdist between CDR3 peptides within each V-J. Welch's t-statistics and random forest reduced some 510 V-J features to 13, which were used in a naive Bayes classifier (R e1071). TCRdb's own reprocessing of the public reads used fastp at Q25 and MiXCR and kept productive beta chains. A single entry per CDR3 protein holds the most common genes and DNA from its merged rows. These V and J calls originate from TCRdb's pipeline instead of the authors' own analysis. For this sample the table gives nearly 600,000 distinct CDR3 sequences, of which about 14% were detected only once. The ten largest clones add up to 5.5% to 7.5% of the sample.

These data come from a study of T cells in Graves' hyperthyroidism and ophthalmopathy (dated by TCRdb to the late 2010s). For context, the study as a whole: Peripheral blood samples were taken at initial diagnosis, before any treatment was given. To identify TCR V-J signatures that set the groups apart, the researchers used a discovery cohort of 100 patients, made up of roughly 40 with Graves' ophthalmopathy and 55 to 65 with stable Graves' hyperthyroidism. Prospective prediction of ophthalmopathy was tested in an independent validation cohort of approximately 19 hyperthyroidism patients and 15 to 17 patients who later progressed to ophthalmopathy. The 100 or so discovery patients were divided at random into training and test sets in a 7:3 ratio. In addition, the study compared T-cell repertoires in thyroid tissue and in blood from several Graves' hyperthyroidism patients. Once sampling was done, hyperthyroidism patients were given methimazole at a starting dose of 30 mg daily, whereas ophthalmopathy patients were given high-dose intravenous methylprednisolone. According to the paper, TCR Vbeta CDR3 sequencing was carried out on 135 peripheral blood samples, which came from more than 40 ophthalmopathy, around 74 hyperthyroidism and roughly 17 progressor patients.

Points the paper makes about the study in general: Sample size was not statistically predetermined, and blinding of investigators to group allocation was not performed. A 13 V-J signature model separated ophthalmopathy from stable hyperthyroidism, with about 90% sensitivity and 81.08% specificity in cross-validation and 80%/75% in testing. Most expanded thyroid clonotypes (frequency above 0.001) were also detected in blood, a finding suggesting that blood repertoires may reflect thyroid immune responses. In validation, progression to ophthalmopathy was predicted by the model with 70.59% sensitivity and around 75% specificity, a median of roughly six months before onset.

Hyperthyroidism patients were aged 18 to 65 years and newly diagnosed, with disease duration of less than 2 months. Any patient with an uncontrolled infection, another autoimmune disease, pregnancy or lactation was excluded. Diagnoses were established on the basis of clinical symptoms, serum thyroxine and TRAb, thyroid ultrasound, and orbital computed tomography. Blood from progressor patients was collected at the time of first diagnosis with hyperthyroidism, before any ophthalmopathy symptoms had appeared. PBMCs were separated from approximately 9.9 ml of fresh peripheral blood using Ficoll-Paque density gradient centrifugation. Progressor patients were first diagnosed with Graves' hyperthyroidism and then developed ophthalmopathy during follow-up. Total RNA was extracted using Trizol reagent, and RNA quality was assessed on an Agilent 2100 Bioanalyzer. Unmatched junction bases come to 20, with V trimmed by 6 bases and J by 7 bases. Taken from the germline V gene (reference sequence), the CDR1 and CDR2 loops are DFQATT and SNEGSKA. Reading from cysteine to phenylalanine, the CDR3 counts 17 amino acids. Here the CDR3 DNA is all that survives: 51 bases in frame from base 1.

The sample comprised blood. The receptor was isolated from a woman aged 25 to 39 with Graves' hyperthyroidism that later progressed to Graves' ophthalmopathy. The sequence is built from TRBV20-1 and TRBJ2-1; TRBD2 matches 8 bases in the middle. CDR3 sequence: CSALKTLAESGRNEQFF. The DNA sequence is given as TGCAGTGCCCTTAAGACACTAGCGGAATCCGGAAGGAATGAGCAGTTCTTC.